Included here is one T cell receptor beta chain sequence, with context. Its antigen is unidentified. Germline trimming cut 1 base from V and 3 bases from J; bases unmatched to any gene: 8. The CDR3 is made up of 17 amino acids. CDR1 is SGHTA, CDR2 FQGNSA, per germline. The data stem from a study of Tregs in tolerant kidney transplant recipients. Sequencing was performed with immunoSEQ multiplex PCR; in TCRdb, only in-frame clones are kept and a portion is missing. The data hold more than 60,000 clones, with about 89% observed a single time. Whole-study findings and limits: Nucleotide sequences could not be compared across some patients' samples due to primer changes. Validation in larger populations is needed because few patients were studied.

This receptor was taken from a human donor who received a combined kidney and bone marrow transplant. The J gene is TRBJ2-4, the V gene TRBV7-2; 8 bases match TRBD1. The source material was CD4+ T cells from blood, sampled before the transplant. The CDR3 here is CASSLVAGQGGKNIQYF. The DNA of the CDR3 is TGTGCCAGCAGCTTAGTCGCCGGACAGGGTGGCAAAAACATTCAGTACTTC.